This T cell receptor beta chain was observed in a study of blood T cell repertoires in COVID-19. The repertoire was sequenced with immunoSEQ multiplex PCR; TCRdb's copy has only in-frame clones and lacks some. In the table there are around 220,000 clones, roughly four fifths of which are singletons. V lost 2 bases, J lost 4 bases, and 14 bases lay in between. CDR3 size: 14 residues. Germline V gene lookup returns CDR1 SQVTM and CDR2 ANQGSEA. The source is a woman older than 75 with COVID-19, enrolled during active disease. The chain joins TRBV29-1 to TRBJ1-1, with a possible D match to TRBD1 (6 bases). Sequencing was carried out using peripheral blood. As DNA, the CDR3 is TGCAGCGTTGAACCAGGGGCCCTGGGCACTGAAGCTTTCTTT. It specifies CSVEPGALGTEAFF.